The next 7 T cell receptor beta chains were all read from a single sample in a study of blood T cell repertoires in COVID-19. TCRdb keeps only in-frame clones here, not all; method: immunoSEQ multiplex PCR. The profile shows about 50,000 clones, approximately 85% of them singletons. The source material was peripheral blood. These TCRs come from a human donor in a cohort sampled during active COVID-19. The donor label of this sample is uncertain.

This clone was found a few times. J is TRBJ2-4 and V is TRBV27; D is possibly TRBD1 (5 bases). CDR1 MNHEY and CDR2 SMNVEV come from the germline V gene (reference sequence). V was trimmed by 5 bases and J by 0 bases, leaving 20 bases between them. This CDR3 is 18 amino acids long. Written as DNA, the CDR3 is TGTGCCAGCAGTGCCATCACAGGAGATGCACTAGCCAAAAACATTCAGTACTTC. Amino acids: CASSAITGDALAKNIQYF.

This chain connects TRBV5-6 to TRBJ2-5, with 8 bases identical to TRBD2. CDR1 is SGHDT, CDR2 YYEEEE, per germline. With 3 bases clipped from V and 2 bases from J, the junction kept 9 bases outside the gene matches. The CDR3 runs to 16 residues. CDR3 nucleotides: TGTGCCAGCAGCTCGGGGGTCCAGCGGGGGCAAGAGACCCAGTACTTC. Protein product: CASSSGVQRGQETQYF.

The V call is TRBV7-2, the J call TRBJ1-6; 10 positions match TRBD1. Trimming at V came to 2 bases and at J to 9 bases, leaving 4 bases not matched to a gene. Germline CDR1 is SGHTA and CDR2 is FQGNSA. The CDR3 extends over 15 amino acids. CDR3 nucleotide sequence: TGTGCCAGCAGCTTAAGGACAGGGGGATCTTCACCCCTCCACTTT. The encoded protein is CASSLRTGGSSPLHF.

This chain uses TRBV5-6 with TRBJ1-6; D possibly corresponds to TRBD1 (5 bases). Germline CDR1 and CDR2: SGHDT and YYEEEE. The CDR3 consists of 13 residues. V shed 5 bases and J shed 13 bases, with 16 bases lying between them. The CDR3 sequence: CASSPSRRGPLHF. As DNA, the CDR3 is TGTGCCAGCAGTCCTAGTCGGAGGGGCCCCCTCCACTTT.

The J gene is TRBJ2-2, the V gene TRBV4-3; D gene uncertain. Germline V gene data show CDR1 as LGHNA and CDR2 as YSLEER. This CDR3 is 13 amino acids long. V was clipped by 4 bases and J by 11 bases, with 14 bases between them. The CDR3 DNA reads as TGCGCCAGCAGCCTTAACGGGTTTGACGAGCTGTTTTTT. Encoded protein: CASSLNGFDELFF.

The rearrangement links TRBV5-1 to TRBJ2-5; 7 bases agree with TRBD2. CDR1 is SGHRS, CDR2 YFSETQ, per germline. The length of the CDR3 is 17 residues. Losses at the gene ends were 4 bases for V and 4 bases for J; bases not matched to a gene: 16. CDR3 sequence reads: CASSIAPGLLSRETQYF. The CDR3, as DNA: TGCGCCAGCAGCATTGCTCCGGGACTACTCTCCAGAGAGACCCAGTACTTC.

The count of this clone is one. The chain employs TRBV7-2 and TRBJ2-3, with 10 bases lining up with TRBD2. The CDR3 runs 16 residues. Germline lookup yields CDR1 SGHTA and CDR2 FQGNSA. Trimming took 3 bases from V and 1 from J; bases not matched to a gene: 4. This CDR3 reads CASSFSGGPRTDTQYF. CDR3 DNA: TGTGCCAGCAGCTTTAGCGGGGGGCCCCGCACAGATACGCAGTATTTT. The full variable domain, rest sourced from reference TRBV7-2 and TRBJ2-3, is GAGVSQSPSNKVTEKGKDVELRCDPISGHTALYWYRQSLGQGLEFLIYFQGNSAPDKSGLPSDRFSAERTGGSVSTLTIQRTQQEDSAVYLCASSFSGGPRTDTQYFGPGTRLTVL.